Listed below are T cell receptor beta chains from one sample, sequenced in a study of cytomegalovirus exposure and HLA in healthy donors. The table came from immunoSEQ multiplex PCR; TCRdb's copy has only in-frame clones and leaves some out. The sample has more than 150,000 clones, around 73% seen once. Material: PBMCs. These TCRs come from a male donor in good health and CMV-seronegative. CDR3s include the opening cysteine and the closing phenylalanine or tryptophan. D genes are given only for firm matches. Only part of the rows carry a size: once, few, many, or a class if the clone is expanded.

D gene: NA; V gene: TRBV18; clone size: NA; CDR3 length: 13; J gene: TRBJ1-1; CDR3 DNA: TGTGCCAGCTCACCGGAAGGGGGCACTGAAGCTTTCTTT; CDR3 protein: CASSPEGGTEAFF
D gene: NA; V gene: TRBV28; clone size: NA; CDR3 length: 15; J gene: TRBJ2-1; CDR3 DNA: TGTGCCAGCAGTTTAAACGGGGGAGCCTACAATGAGCAGTTCTTC; CDR3 protein: CASSLNGGAYNEQFF
D gene: NA; V gene: TRBV6-1; clone size: NA; CDR3 length: 13; J gene: TRBJ1-5; CDR3 DNA: TGTGCCAGCAGTGGGACTACAAATCAGCCCCAGCATTTT; CDR3 protein: CASSGTTNQPQHF
D gene: NA; V gene: TRBV5-4; clone size: NA; CDR3 length: 14; J gene: TRBJ2-5; CDR3 DNA: TGTGCCAGCAGCGGTGGGAGGGGGAGAGAGACCCAGTACTTC; CDR3 protein: CASSGGRGRETQYF
D gene: NA; V gene: TRBV6-1; clone size: NA; CDR3 length: 18; J gene: TRBJ1-2; CDR3 DNA: TGTGCCAGCAGTGAACGCCTGGGCAGGACTATCTTCGCCGGTGGCTACACCTTC; CDR3 protein: CASSERLGRTIFAGGYTF
D gene: NA; V gene: TRBV7-8; clone size: NA; CDR3 length: 16; J gene: TRBJ1-5; CDR3 DNA: TGTGCCAGCAGCCCCAACAGACCAGGGAACAATCAGCCCCAGCATTTT; CDR3 protein: CASSPNRPGNNQPQHF
D gene: TRBD1; V gene: TRBV5-4; clone size: NA; CDR3 length: 15; J gene: TRBJ1-2; CDR3 DNA: TGTGCCAGCAGCTTGGGGCAGGGGGCTAGCTATGGCTACACCTTC; CDR3 protein: CASSLGQGASYGYTF
D gene: TRBD1; V gene: TRBV7-9; clone size: NA; CDR3 length: 15; J gene: TRBJ2-7; CDR3 DNA: TGTGCCAGCAGCTTAGGCGGGACAGGGGGATACGAGCAGTACTTC; CDR3 protein: CASSLGGTGGYEQYF
D gene: TRBD2; V gene: TRBV27; clone size: NA; CDR3 length: 14; J gene: TRBJ2-7; CDR3 DNA: TGTGCCAGCCCACTAGCGGGAGTTATCTACGAGCAGTACTTC; CDR3 protein: CASPLAGVIYEQYF
D gene: TRBD2; V gene: TRBV2; clone size: few; CDR3 length: 13; J gene: TRBJ2-7; CDR3 DNA: TGTGCCAGCAGCGGGACTAGCGGGGGCGAGCAGTACTTC; CDR3 protein: CASSGTSGGEQYF
D gene: NA; V gene: TRBV4-3; clone size: few; CDR3 length: 16; J gene: TRBJ2-2; CDR3 DNA: TGCGCCAGCAGCCGCTCGACGGGAGCCCACACCGGGGAGCTGTTTTTT; CDR3 protein: CASSRSTGAHTGELFF
D gene: TRBD1; V gene: TRBV7-3; clone size: NA; CDR3 length: 14; J gene: TRBJ1-1; CDR3 DNA: TGTGCCAGCAGCCTGCGGACAGGAGGGCCTGAAGCTTTCTTT; CDR3 protein: CASSLRTGGPEAFF
D gene: TRBD1; V gene: TRBV6-1; clone size: NA; CDR3 length: 12; J gene: TRBJ1-1; CDR3 DNA: TGTGCCAGCAGTGATTTTGATCGGACAGGTCTCTTT; CDR3 protein: CASSDFDRTGLF
D gene: TRBD1; V gene: TRBV25-1; clone size: NA; CDR3 length: 14; J gene: TRBJ1-2; CDR3 DNA: TGTGCCAGCAGTGACCGGGACAGGGCATTTGGCTACACCTTC; CDR3 protein: CASSDRDRAFGYTF
D gene: NA; V gene: TRBV28; clone size: NA; CDR3 length: 11; J gene: TRBJ1-2; CDR3 DNA: TGTGCCAGCAGAGGAGGGAATGGCTACACCTTC; CDR3 protein: CASRGGNGYTF
D gene: NA; V gene: TRBV11-2; clone size: NA; CDR3 length: 15; J gene: TRBJ1-1; CDR3 DNA: TGTGCCAGCAGCCCGATAACGACGGGGGTGACTGAAGCTTTCTTT; CDR3 protein: CASSPITTGVTEAFF
D gene: NA; V gene: TRBV2; clone size: NA; CDR3 length: 13; J gene: TRBJ2-4; CDR3 DNA: TGTGCCAGCAGTGAGAGGACACCAAACATTCAGTACTTC; CDR3 protein: CASSERTPNIQYF
D gene: TRBD1; V gene: TRBV5-5; clone size: NA; CDR3 length: 13; J gene: TRBJ2-5; CDR3 DNA: TGTGCCAGCAGCTCACAGGGGCAAGAGACCCAGTACTTC; CDR3 protein: CASSSQGQETQYF
D gene: NA; V gene: TRBV6-5; clone size: NA; CDR3 length: 16; J gene: TRBJ1-6; CDR3 DNA: TGTGCCAGCAGTTACTCGAGGTTCAGTGATAATTCACCCCTCCACTTT; CDR3 protein: CASSYSRFSDNSPLHF
D gene: NA; V gene: TRBV7-3; clone size: few; CDR3 length: 13; J gene: TRBJ1-1; CDR3 DNA: TGTGCCAGCAGCTTAAGTCAGAACACTGAAGCTTTCTTT; CDR3 protein: CASSLSQNTEAFF
D gene: NA; V gene: TRBV6-5; clone size: NA; CDR3 length: 15; J gene: TRBJ2-7; CDR3 DNA: TGTGCCAGCAGTTCCCCCGGTGGAGGGTGGAACGAGCAGTACTTC; CDR3 protein: CASSSPGGGWNEQYF
D gene: NA; V gene: TRBV19; clone size: NA; CDR3 length: 14; J gene: TRBJ1-3; CDR3 DNA: TGTGCCAGTACCGACGGGGGGACTGGAAACACCATATATTTT; CDR3 protein: CASTDGGTGNTIYF
D gene: NA; V gene: TRBV7-6; clone size: NA; CDR3 length: 16; J gene: TRBJ2-2; CDR3 DNA: TGTGCCAGCAGCTTAATAGTGGAGCCCAACACCGGGGAGCTGTTTTTT; CDR3 protein: CASSLIVEPNTGELFF
D gene: TRBD1; V gene: TRBV7-9; clone size: NA; CDR3 length: 13; J gene: TRBJ2-7; CDR3 DNA: TGTGCCTCTCGCGGGCAGGGGGACTACGAGCAGTACTTC; CDR3 protein: CASRGQGDYEQYF
D gene: NA; V gene: TRBV30; clone size: few; CDR3 length: 14; J gene: TRBJ1-4; CDR3 DNA: TGTGCCTGGAGTCAGGCCTCCTCAAGGGAAAAACTGTTTTTT; CDR3 protein: CAWSQASSREKLFF
D gene: TRBD1; V gene: TRBV6-5; clone size: NA; CDR3 length: 15; J gene: TRBJ2-7; CDR3 DNA: TGTGCCAGCAGTTACCGGGACAGGGGGAGAGGAGAGCAGTACTTC; CDR3 protein: CASSYRDRGRGEQYF
D gene: TRBD2; V gene: TRBV7-2; clone size: few; CDR3 length: 17; J gene: TRBJ2-1; CDR3 DNA: TGTGCCAGCAGCTCACAACTCGGACTAGCGGGGGGGGCTGAGCAGTTCTTC; CDR3 protein: CASSSQLGLAGGAEQFF
D gene: TRBD2; V gene: TRBV27; clone size: few; CDR3 length: 18; J gene: TRBJ2-1; CDR3 DNA: TGTGCCAGCAGTTTATTTTATGGCGGGGGGGAAAAAGGCAATGAGCAGTTCTTC; CDR3 protein: CASSLFYGGGEKGNEQFF
D gene: TRBD1; V gene: TRBV19; clone size: NA; CDR3 length: 13; J gene: TRBJ2-2; CDR3 DNA: TGTGCCAGTAGCCGGACAGGCACCGGGGAGCTGTTTTTT; CDR3 protein: CASSRTGTGELFF
D gene: TRBD1; V gene: TRBV6-5; clone size: NA; CDR3 length: 15; J gene: TRBJ1-4; CDR3 DNA: TGTGCCAGCAGAATCATGGACAGGGGAAATGAAAAACTGTTTTTT; CDR3 protein: CASRIMDRGNEKLFF
D gene: NA; V gene: TRBV30; clone size: NA; CDR3 length: 13; J gene: TRBJ1-6; CDR3 DNA: TGTGCCTCTTCGACAGGATATAATTCACCCCTCCACTTT; CDR3 protein: CASSTGYNSPLHF
D gene: NA; V gene: TRBV7-3; clone size: once; CDR3 length: 13; J gene: TRBJ2-3; CDR3 DNA: TGTGCCAGCAGCCCCGGAGGAGCAGATACGCAGTATTTT; CDR3 protein: CASSPGGADTQYF
D gene: TRBD1; V gene: TRBV7-9; clone size: NA; CDR3 length: 15; J gene: TRBJ1-1; CDR3 DNA: TGTGCCAGCAGCTTTAGGACAGGGAAGCACACTGAAGCTTTCTTT; CDR3 protein: CASSFRTGKHTEAFF
D gene: NA; V gene: TRBV4-1; clone size: NA; CDR3 length: 15; J gene: TRBJ2-3; CDR3 DNA: TGCGCCAGCAGCCAAGATAGAGCGGTCCAAAGGACGCAGTATTTT; CDR3 protein: CASSQDRAVQRTQYF
D gene: NA; V gene: TRBV21-1; clone size: NA; CDR3 length: 12; J gene: TRBJ1-2; CDR3 DNA: TGTGCCAGCACGCTCGTCCGGTATGGCTACACCTTC; CDR3 protein: CASTLVRYGYTF
D gene: TRBD2; V gene: TRBV4-3; clone size: few; CDR3 length: 13; J gene: TRBJ2-5; CDR3 DNA: TGCGCCAGCAGCCACCGGGGGGGAGAGACCCAGTACTTC; CDR3 protein: CASSHRGGETQYF
D gene: TRBD1; V gene: TRBV6-5; clone size: NA; CDR3 length: 15; J gene: TRBJ2-7; CDR3 DNA: TGTGCCAGCAGTTACTCGACAGGGAGTACCTACGAGCAGTACTTC; CDR3 protein: CASSYSTGSTYEQYF
D gene: TRBD1; V gene: TRBV5-1; clone size: NA; CDR3 length: 17; J gene: TRBJ1-3; CDR3 DNA: TGCGCCAGCAGCTTGGACGGGCTAGGACAGGGGACCAACACCATATATTTT; CDR3 protein: CASSLDGLGQGTNTIYF